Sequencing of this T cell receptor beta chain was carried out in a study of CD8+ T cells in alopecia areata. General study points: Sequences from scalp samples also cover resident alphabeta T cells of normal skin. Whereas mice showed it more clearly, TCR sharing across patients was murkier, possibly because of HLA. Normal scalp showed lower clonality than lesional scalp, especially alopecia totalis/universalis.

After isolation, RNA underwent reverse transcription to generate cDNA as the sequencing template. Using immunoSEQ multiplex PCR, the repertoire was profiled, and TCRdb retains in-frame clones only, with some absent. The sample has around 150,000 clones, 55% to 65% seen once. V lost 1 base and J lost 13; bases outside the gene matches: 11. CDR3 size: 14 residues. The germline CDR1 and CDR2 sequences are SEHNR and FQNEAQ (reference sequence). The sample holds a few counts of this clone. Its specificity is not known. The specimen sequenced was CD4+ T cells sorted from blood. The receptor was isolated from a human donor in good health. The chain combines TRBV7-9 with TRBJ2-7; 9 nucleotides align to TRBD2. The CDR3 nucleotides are TGTGCCAGCAGCTTAGAATCTAGCGGGGCCCCTCCATACTTC. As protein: CASSLESSGAPPYF.